The 19 T cell receptor delta chains below all came from one sample that was sequenced in a study of gamma-delta T cells after stem cell transplantation. TCRdb fed the RT-PCR reads into CATT to redo clone calling. The sample holds about 540 delta-chain clones, around 16% seen once. What was sequenced was gamma-delta T cells. Receptor source: a human donor. It is not recorded whose cells these are; they may come from a transplant donor.

Comment on this clone: A far larger clone is one base from this, pointing to a likely read error. The CDR3 DNA sequence: TGTGCTCTTGGGGAAATGACTGGGGGATACCGATTTTACACCGATAAACTCATCTTT. Protein product: CALGEMTGGYRFYTDKLIF. The chain has TRDV1 and TRDJ1, with 12 bases lining up with TRDD3. The V segment lost 2 bases and the J segment 0 bases; nucleotides outside the gene matches: 10. Per the germline V gene, CDR1 is TSWWSYY and CDR2 is QGS. This CDR3 comprises 19 residues.

About this clone itself: This sample includes further DNA sequences coding for the same CDR3. The V and J genes are TRDV2 and TRDJ1; 11 nucleotides align to TRDD3. The CDR3 has 15 residues. The germline gives CDR1 GEAIGNYY, CDR2 EKD. Unmatched junction bases numbered 4, after V lost 2 bases and J lost 3 bases. The CDR3 spells CACDRLGGYADKLIF. In nucleotides, the CDR3 is TGTGCCTGTGACAGGCTTGGGGGATACGCCGATAAACTCATCTTT.

In its sample, this clone was seen a few times. TCRdb attributes to this sequence the protein of a much larger clone, which differs from the DNA translation at residue 14; a read error is likely, and the protein displayed is translated from the DNA. This chain links TRDV2 with TRDJ1; perhaps TRDD3 as D (6 bases). The CDR3 consists of 16 residues. Germline CDR1 reads GEAIGNYY; CDR2 reads EKD. CDR3 protein: CACVGLVGISSDKPIF. The CDR3, as DNA: TGTGCCTGTGTGGGGCTGGTGGGGATCTCCTCCGATAAACCCATCTTT.

A remark on this clone: The protein that TCRdb holds for this DNA derives from a much larger clone and differs from the translated DNA at residue 13, which likely indicates a read error; the protein shown here is translated from the DNA. The gene calls are TRDV2 and TRDJ1; 11 bases fit TRDD3. The CDR3 sequence is 15 residues long. From germline, CDR1 is GEAIGNYY and CDR2 EKD. The CDR3 is CACDSLGDTGDKIIF. CDR3 nucleotides: TGTGCCTGTGACAGCCTGGGGGATACTGGCGATAAAATCATCTTT.

Judged by abundance, this clone is large (0.1 to 1%). The J gene is TRDJ1, the V gene TRDV2, with 9 bases lining up with TRDD3. V was clipped by 0 bases and J by 4 bases; unmatched bases: 20. In germline, CDR1 is GEAIGNYY, CDR2 EKD. This CDR3 has 20 amino acids. DNA for the CDR3: TGTGCCTGTGACACCGTCGGAGGGGATACGCGCGCGGTACATATCGATAAACTCATCTTT. Amino acid sequence: CACDTVGGDTRAVHIDKLIF.

This clone was counted only a few times. With only one base between it and a far larger clone, this is likely a read error. The chain recombines TRDV2 with TRDJ1; D might be TRDD2 or TRDD3, each matching 5 bases. Trimming took off 4 bases at V and 0 bases at J, with 29 bases between the two ends. The CDR3 sequence is 20 residues long. CDR1 is GEAIGNYY and CDR2 is EKD in the germline V gene. CDR3 in amino acids: CACEALFQRDTRVDTDKLIF. The CDR3 DNA reads as TGTGCCTGTGAGGCCCTCTTCCAGCGCGATACCCGGGTGGACACCGATAAACTCATCTTT.

On this clone itself: A far larger clone is one nucleotide away, so this likely arose from a read error. This specimen includes other DNA sequences encoding the same CDR3. The chain carries TRDV1 and TRDJ1; weak D call: TRDD3 (6 bases). Germline CDR1 and CDR2: TSWWSYY and QGS. The CDR3 is made up of 20 amino acids. The CDR3 DNA sequence: TGTGCTCTTGGGGAACTCTCCCGCGGCTTTTGGGGGCAGTACACCGATAAGCTCATCTTT. Amino acid sequence: CALGELSRGFWGQYTDKLIF.

This clone was seen a handful of times. CDR3 in amino acids: CALGELTWGKLIF. The DNA of the CDR3 is TGTGCTCTTGGGGAACTGACCTGGGGGAAACTCATCTTT. The rearrangement links TRDV1 to TRDJ1; the match to TRDD3 covers 7 bases. The J segment lost 8 bases and the V segment lost 0 bases, leaving 3 bases of the junction unmatched. CDR3 length equals 13 residues. Germline loops: CDR1 TSWWSYY, CDR2 QGS.

Note on this clone: One base away lies a much larger clone, so this may be a sequencing read error. In the same sample, other DNA sequences code for this CDR3. The J gene is TRDJ1, the V gene TRDV2; 13 positions match TRDD3. This CDR3 comprises 18 residues. The V gene's germline CDR1 is GEAIGNYY and CDR2 EKD. Trimming at V came to 7 bases and at J to 1 base, leaving 14 bases not matched to a gene. CDR3 DNA sequence: TGTGCCTGCGATCCCGTACTGGGGGATACGGAGTCCACCGATAAACTCATCTTT. This codes for CACDPVLGDTESTDKLIF.

This clone showed up just a few times. This likely reflects a read error, since a far larger clone is one base away. The rearrangement joins TRDV1 to TRDJ2; 8 nucleotides align to TRDD2. Germline V gene sequence: CDR1 TSWWSYY, CDR2 QGS. This CDR3 is built from 24 residues. As DNA, the CDR3 is TGTGCTCCTGGGGAAGGTTTGTCTGGTAGGATACTTCCTACCTACCCCGCTTTGACAGCACAACTCTTCTTT. Its translation is CAPGEGLSGRILPTYPALTAQLFF.

This sequence joins TRDV1 and TRDJ1; 8 positions agree with TRDD3. CDR1 is TSWWSYY and CDR2 is QGS in the germline V gene. CDR3 length: 20 amino acids. Trimming removed 1 base from V and 0 bases from J; junction bases left unmatched: 16. The DNA of the CDR3 is TGTGCTCTTGGGGAACGGGGCTTCTCCCACTGGGGGTCCGACACCGATAAACTCATCTTT. It is translated as CALGERGFSHWGSDTDKLIF.

With regard to this clone: The likely explanation is a read error, given a far larger clone one base away. The sample contains more than one DNA sequence encoding this CDR3. The chain recombines TRDV1 with TRDJ2; 9 positions match TRDD2. Germline values: CDR1 TSWWSYY, CDR2 QGS. Unmatched junction bases numbered 25, after V lost 2 bases and J lost 0 bases. The CDR3 has 24 residues. The CDR3 protein is CALGEGLSGRILPTYPALTAQLFF. In DNA form, the CDR3 reads TGTGCTCTTGGGGAAGGTTTGTCTGGTAGGATCCTTCCTACCTACCCCGCTTTGACAGCACAACTCTTCTTT.

Concerning this clone itself: A far larger clone is one nucleotide away, so this likely arose from a read error. This sample includes further DNA sequences coding for the same CDR3. The chain couples TRDV2 to TRDJ1, with TRDD3 matching 7 bases. This CDR3 is built from 17 residues. Germline V gene lookup returns CDR1 GEAIGNYY and CDR2 EKD. CDR3 DNA: TGTGCTTGTGACACCGTACTGGGGCGACAACAAAACGATAAACTCATCTTT. It is translated as CACDTVLGRQQNDKLIF.

This clone has just a few counts. V and J are TRDV1 and TRDJ1; D perhaps matches TRDD3 (5 bases). CDR1 and CDR2 from the germline V gene are TSWWSYY and QGS. This CDR3 is built from 18 residues. Deletions cut 0 bases from V and 4 bases from J, with 21 bases between. As DNA, the CDR3 is TGTGCTCTTGGGGAACTTCCTCCTGGGCCCCGCTGGGTCGATAAACTCATCTTT. It encodes CALGELPPGPRWVDKLIF.

Points on this clone: This likely stems from a read error, as it lies one base from a far larger clone. This same CDR3 is encoded by further DNA sequences in the sample. The chain links TRDV2 to TRDJ3, with D perhaps matching TRDD3 (5 bases). From germline, CDR1 is GEAIGNYY and CDR2 EKD. V lost 3 bases and J lost 0, with 20 bases in between. This CDR3 contains 20 residues. CDR3 bases: TGTGCCTGTGACCGTATCTCTACCGGGGACACCTCCTGGGACACCCGACAGATGTTTTTC. This sequence encodes CACDRISTGDTSWDTRQMFF.

Regarding this clone: This likely traces to a read error, being one base from a far larger clone. In the same sample, other DNA sequences code for this CDR3. The rearrangement uses TRDV2 and TRDJ1; 12 nucleotides agree with TRDD3. Trimming cost V 4 bases and J 1 base; bases outside gene matches: 12. CDR3 length: 18 amino acids. Germline V gene data show CDR1 as GEAIGNYY and CDR2 as EKD. CDR3 residues: CACDPVLGDTESTDKLIF. The CDR3 region has the DNA TGTGCCTGTGATCCCGTACTGGGGGATACAGAGTCCACCGATAAACTCATCTTT.

As regards this clone: A read error is the likely source, as a far larger clone sits one nucleotide away. The same CDR3 is also encoded by other DNA sequences in this sample. The chain uses TRDV2 and TRDJ1; 9 bases fit TRDD3. The CDR3 consists of 20 residues. The germline gives CDR1 GEAIGNYY, CDR2 EKD. The CDR3 sequence is CACDPLRGRGIPSDTDKLIF. The CDR3 DNA reads TGTGCCTGTGACCCCCTGAGGGGAAGGGGGATACCCTCGGACACCGACAAACTCATCTTT.

The chain links TRDV2 to TRDJ1; tentatively, D is TRDD3 (6 bases). Germline CDR1 is GEAIGNYY and CDR2 is EKD. V was pared by 2 bases and J by 0 bases, with 9 bases between. This CDR3 is 14 amino acids long. In DNA form, the CDR3 reads TGTGCCTGTGACAATCTGGGGTACACCGATAAACTCATCTTT. Its protein is CACDNLGYTDKLIF.

A remark on this clone: A read error is likely here: a far larger clone is one base away. The chain employs TRDV2 and TRDJ1; TRDD3 matches at 7 bases. The germline V gene has CDR1 GEAIGNYY and CDR2 EKD. The CDR3 is 17 residues long. CDR3 residues: CACGTVLGRQQNDKLIF. The CDR3 DNA is TGTGCCTGTGGCACCGTACTGGGGCGACAACAAAACGATAAACTCATCTTT.